The clone carrying this T cell receptor beta chain was counted only a few times. As yet, its antigen is unknown. These data are taken from a study of CD8 T cells in ankylosing spondylitis. Study findings and constraints: Roughly 8 highly homologous variants made up a TCR beta motif, and this motif appeared characteristic of ankylosing spondylitis blood. Those disease-linked clones were CD8+; they were also relatively rare in peripheral blood. Existing reports had already noted some motif variants in reactive arthritis synovial fluid and blood.

Libraries for TCR beta were made by quantitative 5'-RACE with molecular barcodes. A single record per CDR3 protein comes from TCRdb applying MiXCR to the 5' RACE reads. The sample lists 450,000 to 550,000 distinct CDR3 sequences, roughly 5.3% occurring once. V gave up 3 bases and J gave up 1 base; unmatched junction bases: 7. The CDR3 is made up of 17 amino acids. Germline V gene lookup returns CDR1 SGHTA and CDR2 FQGNSA. The sample consisted of blood, either unsorted or a sorted T cell fraction (not recorded which). This TCR derives from a male donor with ankylosing spondylitis. The chain has TRBV7-2 and TRBJ2-3; 10 positions match TRBD2. This CDR3 reads CASSLGPGTSGTDTQYF. The CDR3 DNA reads TGTGCCAGCAGCTTGGGCCCCGGGACTAGCGGCACAGATACGCAGTATTTT.